This TCR beta chain was identified in a study of blood T cell repertoires in COVID-19. Turning to the study itself: There were acute and convalescent COVID-19 samples, and they came from the United States, Italy and Spain.

Repertoires were generated with immunoSEQ multiplex PCR, while TCRdb's copy carries only in-frame clones and drops some. Among hundreds of thousands of clones, approximately 82% were seen once, and the ten largest hold less than 5.5%. Clinical history as reported by participants underpinned cohort assignment. This CDR3 spans 16 amino acids. Trimming took off 3 bases at V and 0 bases at J, with 13 bases between the two ends. The germline CDR1 and CDR2 sequences are LGHDT and YNNKEL (reference sequence). This chain joins TRBV3-1 (or the pseudogene TRBV3-2) and TRBJ2-3; D is unclear. Sample: PBMCs or T cells enriched from blood (not recorded which). This clonotype was obtained from a middle-aged man who had been exposed to COVID-19. In DNA, the CDR3 is TGTGCCAGCAGCCATAGAGACTTAACTAGCACAGATACGCAGTATTTT. It specifies CASSHRDLTSTDTQYF.